The 3 T cell receptor beta chains below were found in one sample sequenced in a study of early T cells in non-severe SARS-CoV-2 infection. Each CDR3 protein is one row after TCRdb ran MiXCR on the 5' RACE reads. The top ten clones hold about 9.3% of a sample with about 59,000 distinct CDR3 sequences, around 13% of them seen once. The sample in question was whole blood, obtained at baseline. These receptors came from an adult who was a healthcare worker with PCR-confirmed SARS-CoV-2 infection or an uninfected control (not recorded which).

Only a few counts were recorded for this clonotype. The rearrangement links TRBV19 to TRBJ1-1; D is unclear. The germline CDR1 and CDR2 sequences are LNHDA and SQIVND (reference sequence). The V end lost 7 bases, the J end lost 2 bases, and 5 bases lay between the germline ends. The CDR3 consists of 11 residues. CDR3 sequence (DNA): TGTGCCAGTAATGGAAACACTGAAGCTTTCTTT. Its translation: CASNGNTEAFF.

This clonotype was detected only a few times. The chain links TRBV7-8 to TRBJ2-2, with a possible D match to TRBD2 (6 bases). V was cut by 8 bases and J by 3 bases, with 16 bases left in between. Germline V gene sequence: CDR1 SGHVS, CDR2 FQNEAQ. The CDR3 extends over 15 amino acids. The DNA for the CDR3 is TGTGCCAGCTCCTGGGGAGGATCGTACACCGGGGAGCTGTTTTTT. Protein: CASSWGGSYTGELFF.

This clonotype was seen ten or more times. The J gene is TRBJ2-7, the V gene TRBV6-1; perhaps TRBD1 as D (5 bases). Germline CDR1 reads MNHNS; CDR2 reads SASEGT. Trimming removed 1 base from V and 3 bases from J, with 7 bases in between. This CDR3 is 13 amino acids long. CDR3 bases: TGTGCCAGCAGTGAAGGCAGGGTCTACGAGCAGTACTTC. This encodes CASSEGRVYEQYF.